This passage covers 11 T cell receptor beta chains from one sample sequenced in a study of beta chain features in type 1 diabetes. Expressed TCRB transcripts were sequenced because the isolated RNA had all been reverse transcribed beforehand. The assay was immunoSEQ multiplex PCR, and TCRdb's table has in-frame clones only and misses some. Among about 160,000 clones listed, approximately 9.1% were seen once. Sample: central memory CD4+ T cells from blood. The receptors were gathered from a woman between 18 and 30 years old in good health.

This chain uses TRBV29-1 with TRBJ2-7; TRBD2 aligns across 14 bases. The germline gives CDR1 SQVTM, CDR2 ANQGSEA. The CDR3 is made up of 14 amino acids. V shed 6 bases, J shed 7 bases, and the junction held 8 bases outside the gene matches. The CDR3 nucleotides read TGCAGCGTCGAGGGGACTAGCGGGAGAGGGGAGCAGTACTTC. Its protein product is CSVEGTSGRGEQYF.

The V and J genes are TRBV4-3 and TRBJ2-7, with D possibly matching TRBD2 (5 bases). CDR3 size: 15 residues. The V end was cut by 1 base, the J end by 2 bases, with 12 bases between. CDR1 is LGHNA and CDR2 is YSLEER in the germline V gene. CDR3 residues: CASSQARGPTYEQYF. The CDR3, as DNA: TGCGCCAGCAGCCAAGCCCGGGGTCCTACCTACGAGCAGTACTTC.

The table lists this clone with a few counts. The same CDR3 can be traced to other DNA sequences in this sample. The chain carries TRBV30 and TRBJ1-5; D perhaps matches TRBD1 (5 bases). V lost 0 bases and J lost 0, with 12 bases in between. The V gene's germline CDR1 is GTSNPN and CDR2 SVGIG (reference sequence). This CDR3 has 16 residues. DNA of the CDR3: TGTGCCTGGAGTGTAGGAGGGGTTTATAGCAATCAGCCCCAGCATTTT. This translates into CAWSVGGVYSNQPQHF.

This clone has just a few counts. The J gene is TRBJ2-5, the V gene TRBV5-1, with D unresolved. V was trimmed by 4 bases and J by 2 bases, leaving 21 bases between them. CDR3 length: 17 amino acids. CDR1 and CDR2 from the germline V gene are SGHRS and YFSETQ. The CDR3 sequence is CASSRVPLDVLQETQYF. DNA of the CDR3: TGCGCCAGCAGCCGAGTCCCCCTAGACGTTCTGCAAGAGACCCAGTACTTC.

The rearrangement links TRBV30 to TRBJ1-2, with D possibly being TRBD1 (6 bases). Trimming stripped 0 bases from V and 8 bases from J, with 16 bases between. The CDR3 is made up of 14 amino acids. Germline assignment: CDR1 GTSNPN and CDR2 SVGIG (reference sequence). The CDR3 is CAWSVGGMGVGYTF. The CDR3 DNA is TGTGCCTGGAGTGTTGGGGGCATGGGAGTAGGCTACACCTTC.

This clone was seen a few times. The chain has TRBV2 and TRBJ2-2, with TRBD2 matching 11 bases. Germline V gives CDR1 SNHLY, CDR2 FYNNEI. V gave up 4 bases and J gave up 5 bases; unmatched junction bases: 3. The CDR3 has 15 amino acids. CDR3 in amino acids: CASSVAGGKTGELFF. The DNA for the CDR3 is TGTGCCAGCAGTGTAGCGGGGGGGAAGACCGGGGAGCTGTTTTTT.

This clone came up a few times. V usage is TRBV4-3 and J usage is TRBJ2-1; 7 nucleotides match TRBD1. Germline V gives CDR1 LGHNA, CDR2 YSLEER. The V gene end was trimmed by 1 base and the J gene end by 10 bases; junction bases not matched to a gene: 10. The CDR3 contains 15 residues. CDR3 loop: CASSQAQRQGREQFF. Written as DNA, the CDR3 is TGCGCCAGCAGCCAAGCCCAACGACAGGGAAGGGAGCAGTTCTTC.

In this sample, this clone turned up a few times. The chain employs TRBV10-3 and TRBJ2-7; D is perhaps TRBD2 (6 bases). The V end lost 4 bases, the J end lost 5 bases, and 12 bases lay between the germline ends. The CDR3 is 13 residues long. The germline gives CDR1 ENHRY, CDR2 SYGVKD. The CDR3 DNA sequence: TGTGCCATCAGTGCGGGAGATCGAAACGAGCAGTACTTC. It yields the protein CAISAGDRNEQYF.

This clone was seen a few times. The chain employs TRBV7-9 and TRBJ1-6, with 7 nucleotides matching TRBD1. In germline, CDR1 is SEHNR, CDR2 FQNEAQ (reference sequence). The CDR3 spans 15 residues. V was clipped by 1 base and J by 4 bases; unmatched bases: 1. The DNA of the CDR3 is TGTGCCAGCAGCTTAGGGGACAGTTATAATTCACCCCTCCACTTT. Protein sequence: CASSLGDSYNSPLHF.

V is TRBV5-4 and J is TRBJ1-1; no definite D call. This CDR3 has 13 amino acids. CDR1 SGHNT and CDR2 YYREEE come from the germline V gene (reference sequence). Trimming left V 2 bases short and J 0 bases short, with 5 bases between. The CDR3 bases are TGTGCCAGCAGCTTAGACATGAACACTGAAGCTTTCTTT. It is translated as CASSLDMNTEAFF.

V gene TRBV4-1 combines with J gene TRBJ1-2, with D unresolved. The CDR3 is 14 amino acids. The V gene's germline CDR1 is MGHRA and CDR2 YSYEKL. Trimming removed 0 bases from V and 4 bases from J, with 9 bases in between. The CDR3 region has the DNA TGCGCCAGCAGCCAAGATCAACACCTCTATGGCTACACCTTC. This translates into CASSQDQHLYGYTF.